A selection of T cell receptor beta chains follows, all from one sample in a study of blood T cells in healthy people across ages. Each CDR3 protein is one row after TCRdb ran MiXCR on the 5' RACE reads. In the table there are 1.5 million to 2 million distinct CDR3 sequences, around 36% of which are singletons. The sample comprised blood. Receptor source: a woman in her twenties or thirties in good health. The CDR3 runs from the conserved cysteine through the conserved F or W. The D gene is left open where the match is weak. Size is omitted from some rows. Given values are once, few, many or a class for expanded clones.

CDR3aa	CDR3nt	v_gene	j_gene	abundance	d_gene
CATSDASGRPQETQYF	TGTGCCACCAGTGACGCTAGCGGGAGGCCCCAAGAGACCCAGTACTTC	TRBV24-1	TRBJ2-5	.	TRBD2
CASSFGGADEQYF	TGTGCCAGCAGCTTTGGGGGGGCCGACGAGCAGTACTTC	TRBV9	TRBJ2-7	.	.
CATSRGSQEDYEQYF	TGTGCCACCAGCAGAGGGTCGCAGGAGGACTACGAGCAGTACTTC	TRBV15	TRBJ2-7	many	.
CASGTDRDEQYF	TGTGCCAGCGGCACGGACAGGGACGAGCAGTACTTC	TRBV7-8	TRBJ2-7	few	TRBD1
CASSQRDRVSDTQYF	TGTGCCAGCAGCCAACGGGACAGGGTTTCAGATACGCAGTATTTT	TRBV3-1	TRBJ2-3	.	TRBD1
CATSDPSGATPNEQFF	TGTGCCACCAGTGACCCGAGCGGGGCCACGCCCAATGAGCAGTTCTTC	TRBV24-1	TRBJ2-1	few	TRBD2
CASSWKRDTTSTGANVLTF	TGTGCCAGCAGCTGGAAACGCGACACCACCAGTACGGGGGCCAACGTCCTGACTTTC	TRBV11-3	TRBJ2-6	once	.
CSTIDRRGLGNEKLFF	TGCAGTACTATAGACCGACGTGGGCTCGGTAATGAAAAACTGTTTTTT	TRBV20-1	TRBJ1-4	few	.
CASVARGLAVYEQYF	TGTGCCAGCGTTGCAAGGGGACTAGCGGTCTACGAGCAGTACTTC	TRBV28	TRBJ2-7	few	TRBD2
CSVMLTGNYGYTF	TGCAGCGTTATGTTGACGGGTAACTATGGCTACACCTTC	TRBV29-1	TRBJ1-2	.	.
CASSQAHSGTTGYTF	TGCGCCAGCAGCCAAGCCCACTCCGGGACCACCGGCTACACCTTC	TRBV4-1	TRBJ1-2	.	.
CASSLTLPGGDDNYGYTF	TGTGCCAGCAGTCTAACCCTTCCTGGAGGGGACGATAACTATGGCTACACCTTC	TRBV27	TRBJ1-2	.	.
CSAPIMPGTTTYEQYF	TGCAGTGCTCCTATCATGCCAGGGACCACTACCTACGAGCAGTACTTC	TRBV20-1	TRBJ2-7	.	.
CASSQIFRDSPGTGELFF	TGTGCCAGCAGCCAGATTTTCCGGGACTCCCCAGGGACCGGGGAGCTGTTTTTT	TRBV4-2	TRBJ2-2	.	.
CASSQESRLPWGSEQFF	TGCGCCAGCAGCCAAGAAAGCCGGCTTCCTTGGGGTAGTGAGCAGTTCTTC	TRBV4-1	TRBJ2-1	few	.
CASSFVSGGGSTDTQYF	TGTGCCAGCAGCTTTGTATCCGGGGGCGGTAGCACAGATACGCAGTATTTT	TRBV7-8	TRBJ2-3	few	.
CASRSWGLDYNEQFF	TGTGCCAGCAGGTCGTGGGGGCTAGATTACAATGAGCAGTTCTTC	TRBV27	TRBJ2-1	.	.
CAWSEAGVGYEQYF	TGTGCCTGGAGTGAGGCTGGGGTGGGCTACGAGCAGTACTTC	TRBV30	TRBJ2-7	.	.
CSVDPRLGPETQYF	TGCAGCGTTGATCCCCGGCTGGGTCCAGAGACCCAGTACTTC	TRBV29-1	TRBJ2-5	few	.
CASSIAGVEGEQYF	TGTGCCAGCTCAATCGCCGGGGTCGAAGGAGAGCAGTACTTC	TRBV18	TRBJ2-7	few	.
CSARRQGHYGYTF	TGCAGTGCTAGAAGGCAGGGGCACTATGGCTACACCTTC	TRBV20-1	TRBJ1-2	few	.
CASSQDRTGVGHEQYF	TGCGCCAGCAGCCAAGACCGAACGGGAGTGGGCCACGAGCAGTACTTC	TRBV4-1	TRBJ2-7	.	.
CASSIAPSGTYEQYF	TGTGCCAGTAGTATAGCTCCTAGCGGGACCTACGAGCAGTACTTC	TRBV19	TRBJ2-7	.	TRBD2
CAARRAETQYF	TGTGCCGCTCGGAGGGCAGAGACCCAGTACTTC	TRBV6-1	TRBJ2-5	.	.
CAWRGIDLSGANVLTF	TGTGCCTGGCGTGGGATAGACCTTTCTGGGGCCAACGTCCTGACTTTC	TRBV30	TRBJ2-6	.	.
CASSLSTAGGWGYTF	TGTGCCAGCAGTTTATCGACGGCAGGGGGTTGGGGCTACACCTTC	TRBV27	TRBJ1-2	.	TRBD1
CASSLNWQETQYF	TGTGCCAGCAGCTTAAACTGGCAAGAGACCCAGTACTTC	TRBV7-7	TRBJ2-5	few	.
CASSSPPGTGRQETQYF	TGTGCCAGCAGTTCTCCACCCGGGACAGGGCGGCAAGAGACCCAGTACTTC	TRBV12-3/TRBV12-4	TRBJ2-5	.	TRBD1
CASNERGSTDTQYF	TGTGCCAGCAATGAGCGGGGGAGCACAGATACGCAGTATTTT	TRBV2	TRBJ2-3	many	TRBD2
CASSQPGQGIYEQYF	TGCGCCAGCAGCCAACCGGGACAGGGGATTTACGAGCAGTACTTC	TRBV4-1	TRBJ2-7	many	TRBD1
CASGLQTGITEAFF	TGTGCCAGCGGACTTCAGACAGGGATCACTGAAGCTTTCTTT	TRBV27	TRBJ1-1	.	TRBD1
CASSYTGEFGYGYTF	TGCGCCAGCAGCTACACAGGGGAATTCGGCTATGGCTACACCTTC	TRBV5-1	TRBJ1-2	.	TRBD1
CASSLEGHELIPPEQYF	TGTGCCAGCAGCTTAGAGGGACACGAGTTGATCCCCCCCGAGCAGTACTTC	TRBV11-2	TRBJ2-7	.	.
CASRTTSEYEQYF	TGTGCCAGCAGAACCACTAGCGAGTACGAGCAGTACTTC	TRBV28	TRBJ2-7	few	TRBD2
CASSEVGGSPLHF	TGTGCCAGCTCAGAAGTCGGGGGCTCACCCCTCCACTTT	TRBV18	TRBJ1-6	once	.
CASSLERLAGTNEQFF	TGTGCCAGCAGCTTAGAGCGTCTAGCGGGAACCAATGAGCAGTTCTTC	TRBV11-2	TRBJ2-1	.	TRBD2
CASSQGANLQETQYF	TGCGCCAGCAGCCAAGGGGCTAATCTCCAAGAGACCCAGTACTTC	TRBV4-1	TRBJ2-5	many	.
CASSLEASAKREETQYF	TGTGCCAGCAGCTTGGAGGCTAGCGCGAAGCGGGAAGAGACCCAGTACTTC	TRBV5-5	TRBJ2-5	many	.
CASSLAVTGELFF	TGTGCCAGCAGCTTGGCGGTAACCGGGGAGCTGTTTTTT	TRBV5-5	TRBJ2-2	few	.
CASSPKEQNRDRVSSYEQYF	TGTGCCAGCAGTCCAAAAGAACAAAACCGGGACAGGGTGTCCTCCTACGAGCAGTACTTC	TRBV12-3/TRBV12-4	TRBJ2-7	few	TRBD1
CASSLVPAPEAFF	TGTGCCAGCAGCTTGGTCCCGGCCCCTGAAGCTTTCTTT	TRBV5-8	TRBJ1-1	few	.
CATSDGSTDTQYF	TGTGCCACCAGTGACGGGAGTACAGATACGCAGTATTTT	TRBV24-1	TRBJ2-3	many	.
CASSLSSGTLSYEQYF	TGTGCCAGCAGCTTGTCTAGCGGGACCTTATCCTACGAGCAGTACTTC	TRBV7-9	TRBJ2-7	.	TRBD2
CSATLLREQYF	TGCAGTGCTACCCTGCTTCGGGAGCAGTACTTC	TRBV20-1	TRBJ2-5	.	.
CASMASGLAGLGNEQFF	TGCGCCAGCATGGCAAGTGGGCTAGCGGGACTTGGAAATGAGCAGTTCTTC	TRBV5-1	TRBJ2-1	.	TRBD2
CASSSGTGLFNEQFF	TGCGCCAGCAGCTCCGGGACAGGCCTGTTCAATGAGCAGTTCTTC	TRBV5-1	TRBJ2-1	.	TRBD1
CAGGLKQYF	TGTGCCGGCGGCCTCAAGCAGTACTTC	TRBV7-9	TRBJ2-4	.	.
CASSLTLAGPSTDTQYF	TGTGCCAGCAGCTTGACTCTTGCGGGCCCTAGCACAGATACGCAGTATTTT	TRBV7-7	TRBJ2-3	few	.
CASSLANGLGGNEQFF	TGTGCCAGCAGCTTAGCGAACGGACTTGGGGGCAATGAGCAGTTCTTC	TRBV7-2	TRBJ2-1	once	.
CSASPLLAGGQNEQFF	TGCAGTGCTTCGCCCTTACTAGCGGGAGGGCAGAATGAGCAGTTCTTC	TRBV20-1	TRBJ2-1	.	TRBD2
CASSPRVKRTGTQYF	TGTGCCAGCAGTCCCCGGGTTAAACGCACAGGTACGCAGTATTTT	TRBV28	TRBJ2-3	.	.